The 20 T cell receptor beta chains given below trace back to one sample, sequenced in a study of shared clonotypes between healthy human individuals. Sequenced by immunoSEQ multiplex PCR; TCRdb stores in-frame clones only, minus some. The sample has 600,000 to 750,000 clones, roughly 72% seen once. The sequenced material came from memory CD4+ T cells sorted from blood. The subset was: CD45RA-negative fraction. The receptors were gathered from a woman aged 25 to 39 in good health.

The gene calls are TRBV15 and TRBJ1-4, with D maybe TRBD1 (5 bases). Germline-derived CDR1 and CDR2 are LNHNV and YYDKDF (reference sequence). This CDR3 has 15 amino acids. Trimming shortened V by 7 bases and J by 10 bases, and 22 bases separated the two germline ends. The chain's CDR3 is CATKEGLGLEGKLFF. The CDR3 DNA reads as TGTGCCACCAAAGAGGGGCTTGGGCTTGAAGGAAAACTGTTTTTT.

This chain connects TRBV4-2 to TRBJ2-7, with TRBD1 identical over 9 bases. Per the germline V gene, CDR1 is LGHNA and CDR2 is YNFKEQ. After removal of 0 bases from V and 9 bases from J, the junction contained 6 bases not matched to a gene. The CDR3 spans 14 residues. For the CDR3, the DNA is TGTGCCAGCAGCCAAGAAAGAACAGGGGGCGGGCAGTACTTC. It is translated as CASSQERTGGGQYF.

The chain combines TRBV30 with TRBJ1-4; D unresolved. V lost 5 bases, J lost 4 bases, and 17 bases lay in between. The germline gives CDR1 GTSNPN, CDR2 SVGIG (reference sequence). The CDR3 totals 15 residues. CDR3 residues: CAWAPKGFLNEKLFF. DNA for the CDR3: TGTGCCTGGGCCCCCAAAGGGTTTCTTAATGAAAAACTGTTTTTT.

J is TRBJ1-3 and V is TRBV10-2; D not resolved. The CDR3 is made up of 15 amino acids. V dropped 1 base and J dropped 0 bases, with 7 bases sitting between them. In germline, CDR1 is WSHSY, CDR2 SAAADI. Written as DNA, the CDR3 is TGCGCCAGCAGTGAGTGGGCTTACTCTGGAAACACCATATATTTT. As protein: CASSEWAYSGNTIYF.

The chain is built from TRBV5-1 and TRBJ2-7; 8 nucleotides align to TRBD1. Unmatched junction bases numbered 7, after V lost 4 bases and J lost 4 bases. Germline CDR1 reads SGHRS; CDR2 reads YFSETQ. The CDR3 runs to 14 residues. The CDR3 reads CASSILGQGYEQYF. The CDR3 coding sequence is TGCGCCAGCAGCATCCTAGGACAGGGATACGAGCAGTACTTC.

V gene TRBV7-6 combines with J gene TRBJ2-7; D remains ambiguous. The CDR3 spans 14 residues. The germline V and J ends were trimmed by 1 base and 0 bases, with 7 bases remaining between them. Looked up from germline, CDR1 is SGHVS and CDR2 is FNYEAQ. CDR3 in amino acids: CASSLGHPSYEQYF. CDR3 DNA: TGTGCCAGCAGCTTAGGGCACCCCTCCTACGAGCAGTACTTC.

In the case of this clone: A far larger clone is one base from this, pointing to a likely read error. The CDR3 does not end in the conserved phenylalanine or tryptophan, so this is likely a read error. The V call is TRBV20-1, the J call TRBJ1-5; no clear D gene. This CDR3 is built from 11 residues. The V and J ends lost 1 base and 10 bases respectively, with 8 bases between them. Germline CDR1 and CDR2: DFQATT and SNEGSKA (reference sequence). The CDR3 bases are TGCAGTGCTAGAGGGTTGGGCCCCCAGCATCTT. It yields the protein CSARGLGPQHL.

The rearrangement uses TRBV7-6 and TRBJ2-2; D is undetermined. Trimming stripped 8 bases from V and 7 bases from J, with 8 bases between. Germline assignment: CDR1 SGHVS and CDR2 FNYEAQ. The CDR3 runs to 11 residues. The CDR3 loop is CASATLGELFF. The CDR3 DNA is TGTGCCAGCGCAACCCTCGGGGAGCTGTTTTTT.

Of note for this clone: Other DNA sequences in the same sample also yield this CDR3. This chain links TRBV28 with TRBJ2-7, with 7 bases matching TRBD1. The CDR3 has 13 amino acids. Germline loops: CDR1 MDHEN, CDR2 SYDVKM. The V gene end was trimmed by 4 bases and the J gene end by 4 bases; junction bases not matched to a gene: 4. Here the CDR3 DNA reads TGTGCCAGCAGTTCGGGACAGAATTACGAGCAGTACTTC. Residues: CASSSGQNYEQYF.

This clone has more than one count but fewer than ten. Here the CDR3 DNA reads TGTGCCAGCATGGACACGAAGATCGGTAGTAGTCAGCCCCAGCATTTT. It encodes CASMDTKIGSSQPQHF. The V call is TRBV6-6, the J call TRBJ1-5; D is possibly TRBD1 (5 bases). The CDR3 runs to 16 residues. Trimming took 7 bases from V and 6 from J, leaving 22 bases between them. Per germline, CDR1 MNHNY and CDR2 SVGAGI (reference sequence).

The V gene is TRBV11-2, the J gene TRBJ2-7; 9 bases agree with TRBD1. V lost 5 bases, J lost 7 bases, and 12 bases stayed unmatched. The CDR3 has 15 residues. Germline loops: CDR1 SGHAT, CDR2 FQNNGV. The CDR3 reads CASSPTTGGVWEQYF. Written as DNA, the CDR3 is TGTGCCAGCAGCCCAACGACAGGGGGTGTTTGGGAGCAGTACTTC.

The chain couples TRBV7-8 to TRBJ1-6, with a possible D match to TRBD1 (5 bases). Germline V CDR1 and CDR2: SGHVS, FQNEAQ. CDR3 length: 15 amino acids. V lost 5 bases, J lost 0 bases, and 8 bases lay in between. Here the CDR3 reads CASSPDSSYNSPLHF. The CDR3 coding sequence is TGTGCCAGCAGCCCCGACAGCTCCTATAATTCACCCCTCCACTTT.

V gene TRBV12-5 combines with J gene TRBJ1-2, with TRBD1 as a possible D gene (5 bases). Trimming stripped 0 bases from V and 2 bases from J, with 16 bases between. The V gene's germline CDR1 is LGHNT and CDR2 FRNRAP. CDR3 size: 17 residues. The CDR3 DNA reads as TGTGCTAGTGGTTTGGTAGGAATCGGACAATTGAACTATGGCTACACCTTC. This translates into CASGLVGIGQLNYGYTF.

The chain uses TRBV30 and TRBJ2-7; 8 nucleotides line up with TRBD1. Germline V gene lookup returns CDR1 GTSNPN and CDR2 SVGIG (reference sequence). There are 13 residues in the CDR3. Trimming removed 7 bases from V and 0 bases from J; junction bases left unmatched: 5. CDR3 sequence reads: CAYRTGSSYEQYF. The CDR3 DNA sequence: TGTGCCTACCGGACAGGGAGCTCCTACGAGCAGTACTTC.

The J gene is TRBJ2-1, the V gene TRBV25-1; D perhaps matches TRBD1 (5 bases). The V end lost 6 bases, the J end lost 10 bases, and 13 bases lay between the germline ends. The CDR3 contains 12 residues. The germline V gene encodes CDR1 MGHDK and CDR2 SYGVNS. Here the CDR3 reads CASRSKAGEQFF. Written as DNA, the CDR3 is TGTGCCAGCAGATCAAAAGCAGGGGAGCAGTTCTTC.

The chain uses TRBV11-3 and TRBJ2-7; D is unclear. Trimming removed 5 bases at V and 7 bases at J, with 9 bases between. This CDR3 comprises 11 residues. CDR1 and CDR2 (germline): SGHNT, YENEEA. CDR3: CASSLPGEQYF. CDR3 sequence (DNA): TGTGCCAGCAGCCTCCCCGGAGAGCAGTACTTC.

The J gene is TRBJ1-1, the V gene TRBV29-1; 7 bases are a match to TRBD1. This CDR3 region has 16 residues. The germline gives CDR1 SQVTM, CDR2 ANQGSEA. Germline trimming cut 1 base from V and 0 bases from J; bases unmatched to any gene: 8. The CDR3 protein is CSVEGTKGGLNTEAFF. The DNA of the CDR3 is TGCAGCGTTGAAGGGACAAAAGGGGGCCTGAACACTGAAGCTTTCTTT.

CDR3: CASSTPDRADTQYF. As DNA, the CDR3 is TGCGCCAGCAGCACACCGGACAGGGCAGATACGCAGTATTTT. The V gene is TRBV4-1, the J gene TRBJ2-3; 8 bases fit TRBD1. This CDR3 is built from 14 residues. Germline V gene sequence: CDR1 MGHRA, CDR2 YSYEKL. V dropped 5 bases and J dropped 4; count of bases not matched to a gene: 5.

V is TRBV6-1 and J is TRBJ1-2; D possibly corresponds to TRBD1 (5 bases). The CDR3 totals 12 residues. V shed 4 bases and J shed 6 bases, with 9 bases lying between them. From germline, CDR1 is MNHNS and CDR2 SASEGT. The CDR3 bases are TGTGCCAGCAGTGCAGGGTATAATGGCTACACCTTC. This encodes CASSAGYNGYTF.

The chain has TRBV10-2 and TRBJ1-1; perhaps TRBD1 as D (6 bases). Germline V gene data show CDR1 as WSHSY and CDR2 as SAAADI. V was pared by 4 bases and J by 5 bases, with 14 bases between. The CDR3 sequence is 14 residues long. The CDR3 DNA reads as TGCGCCAGCAGTGGCGGGGCAGGGGAGACTGAAGCTTTCTTT. The encoded protein is CASSGGAGETEAFF.